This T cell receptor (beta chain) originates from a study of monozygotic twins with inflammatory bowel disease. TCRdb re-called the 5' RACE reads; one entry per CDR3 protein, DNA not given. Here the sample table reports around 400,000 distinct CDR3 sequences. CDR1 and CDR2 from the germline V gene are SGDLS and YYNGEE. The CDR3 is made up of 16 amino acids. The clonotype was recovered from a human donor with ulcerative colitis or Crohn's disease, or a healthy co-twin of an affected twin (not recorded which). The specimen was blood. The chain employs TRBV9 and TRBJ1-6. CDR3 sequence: CASSVGNTLGNSPLHF.